Presented here are 8 T cell receptor beta chains from one specimen sequenced in a study of cytomegalovirus exposure and HLA in healthy donors. PCR employed 60 Vbeta and 13 Jbeta primers. Sequencing used immunoSEQ multiplex PCR; TCRdb keeps in-frame clones, though not all of them. This table lists some 130,000 clones. The sequenced material came from PBMCs. The receptors shown here come from a woman between 40 and 50 years old in good health and CMV-seronegative.

The rearrangement uses TRBV4-1 and TRBJ1-1, with a tentative D call TRBD1 (5 bases). Germline V gives CDR1 MGHRA, CDR2 YSYEKL. Trimming took off 1 base at V and 5 bases at J, with 23 bases between the two ends. The CDR3 covers 18 residues. The CDR3 nucleotides are TGCGCCAGCAGCCAAGTCAACTTCCTCGGACACCCTGGGACTGAAGCTTTCTTT. This gives the protein CASSQVNFLGHPGTEAFF.

Details on this clone: Germline is not matched at one junction end, which may reflect a read error. The genes are TRBV5-4 and TRBJ2-1, with 7 positions matching TRBD2. The CDR3 runs to 14 residues. Germline V gives CDR1 SGHNT, CDR2 YYREEE (reference sequence). CDR3 nucleotide sequence: TGTGCCAGCAGATTGGCGGGGGCCTACAATGAGCAGTTCTTC. This sequence encodes CASRLAGAYNEQFF.

The rearrangement joins TRBV29-1 to TRBJ1-5; TRBD1 agrees at 10 bases. CDR3 length equals 14 residues. CDR1 and CDR2 (germline): SQVTM, ANQGSEA. V trimming: 6 bases; J trimming: 7 bases; junction bases outside the gene matches: 9. CDR3 nucleotide sequence: TGCAGCGTAAAGTCCGGGACAGGGGACCAGCCCCAGCATTTT. Protein product: CSVKSGTGDQPQHF.

The chain joins TRBV10-3 to TRBJ2-7; 9 nucleotides line up with TRBD1. The CDR3 consists of 15 residues. V was pared by 4 bases and J by 5 bases, with 9 bases of the junction left unmatched. In germline, CDR1 is ENHRY, CDR2 SYGVKD. The CDR3 spells CAISAGPGQGNEQYF. As DNA, the CDR3 is TGTGCCATCAGTGCTGGCCCGGGACAGGGTAACGAGCAGTACTTC.

The gene calls are TRBV6-5 and TRBJ1-5, with D possibly TRBD1 on 5 matching bases. CDR1 and CDR2 from the germline V gene are MNHEY and SVGAGI. The CDR3 extends over 13 amino acids. With 6 bases removed from V and 9 bases from J, the gap between germline ends came to 15 bases. This chain's CDR3 is CASSPMGPWPQHF. CDR3 sequence (DNA): TGTGCCAGCAGCCCTATGGGGCCTTGGCCCCAGCATTTT.

In regard to this clone: Other DNA sequences in this specimen translate into the identical CDR3. The chain employs TRBV7-3 and TRBJ1-1; 7 nucleotides agree with TRBD1. This CDR3 region has 13 residues. V lost 5 bases, J lost 1 base, and 1 base stayed unmatched. From germline, CDR1 is SGHTA and CDR2 FQGTGA. CDR3 region: CASSGQENTEAFF. The CDR3 coding sequence is TGTGCCAGCAGCGGACAGGAGAACACTGAAGCTTTCTTT.

The CDR3 sequence: CASSESSAGKTEAFF. The DNA of the CDR3 is TGTGCCAGCAGTGAATCCTCGGCAGGGAAGACTGAAGCTTTCTTT. The gene calls are TRBV6-1 and TRBJ1-1; D perhaps matches TRBD1 (5 bases). Germline values: CDR1 MNHNS, CDR2 SASEGT. Trimming left V 2 bases short and J 5 bases short, with 15 bases between. CDR3 length: 15 residues.

The chain joins TRBV19 to TRBJ1-4, with 10 bases aligning to TRBD1. Germline V lookup: CDR1 LNHDA, CDR2 SQIVND (reference sequence). The CDR3 covers 14 residues. With 10 bases clipped from V and 7 bases from J, the junction kept 9 bases outside the gene matches. The CDR3 region has the DNA TGTGCCACCGGGACAGGGGCCGCGGGTGAAAAACTGTTTTTT. Protein product: CATGTGAAGEKLFF.